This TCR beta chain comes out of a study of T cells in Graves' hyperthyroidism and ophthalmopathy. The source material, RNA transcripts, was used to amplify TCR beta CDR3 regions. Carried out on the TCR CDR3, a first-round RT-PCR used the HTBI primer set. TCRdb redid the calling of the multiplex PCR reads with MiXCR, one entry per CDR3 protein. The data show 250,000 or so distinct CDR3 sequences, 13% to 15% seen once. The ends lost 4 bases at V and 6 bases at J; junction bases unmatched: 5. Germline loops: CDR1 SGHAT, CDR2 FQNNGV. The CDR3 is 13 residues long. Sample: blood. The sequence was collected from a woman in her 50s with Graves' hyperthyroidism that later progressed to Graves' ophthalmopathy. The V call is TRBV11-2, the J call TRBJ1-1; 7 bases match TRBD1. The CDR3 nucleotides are TGTGCCAGCAGCTCAGGGGGTAGCGCTGAAGCTTTCTTT. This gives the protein CASSSGGSAEAFF.